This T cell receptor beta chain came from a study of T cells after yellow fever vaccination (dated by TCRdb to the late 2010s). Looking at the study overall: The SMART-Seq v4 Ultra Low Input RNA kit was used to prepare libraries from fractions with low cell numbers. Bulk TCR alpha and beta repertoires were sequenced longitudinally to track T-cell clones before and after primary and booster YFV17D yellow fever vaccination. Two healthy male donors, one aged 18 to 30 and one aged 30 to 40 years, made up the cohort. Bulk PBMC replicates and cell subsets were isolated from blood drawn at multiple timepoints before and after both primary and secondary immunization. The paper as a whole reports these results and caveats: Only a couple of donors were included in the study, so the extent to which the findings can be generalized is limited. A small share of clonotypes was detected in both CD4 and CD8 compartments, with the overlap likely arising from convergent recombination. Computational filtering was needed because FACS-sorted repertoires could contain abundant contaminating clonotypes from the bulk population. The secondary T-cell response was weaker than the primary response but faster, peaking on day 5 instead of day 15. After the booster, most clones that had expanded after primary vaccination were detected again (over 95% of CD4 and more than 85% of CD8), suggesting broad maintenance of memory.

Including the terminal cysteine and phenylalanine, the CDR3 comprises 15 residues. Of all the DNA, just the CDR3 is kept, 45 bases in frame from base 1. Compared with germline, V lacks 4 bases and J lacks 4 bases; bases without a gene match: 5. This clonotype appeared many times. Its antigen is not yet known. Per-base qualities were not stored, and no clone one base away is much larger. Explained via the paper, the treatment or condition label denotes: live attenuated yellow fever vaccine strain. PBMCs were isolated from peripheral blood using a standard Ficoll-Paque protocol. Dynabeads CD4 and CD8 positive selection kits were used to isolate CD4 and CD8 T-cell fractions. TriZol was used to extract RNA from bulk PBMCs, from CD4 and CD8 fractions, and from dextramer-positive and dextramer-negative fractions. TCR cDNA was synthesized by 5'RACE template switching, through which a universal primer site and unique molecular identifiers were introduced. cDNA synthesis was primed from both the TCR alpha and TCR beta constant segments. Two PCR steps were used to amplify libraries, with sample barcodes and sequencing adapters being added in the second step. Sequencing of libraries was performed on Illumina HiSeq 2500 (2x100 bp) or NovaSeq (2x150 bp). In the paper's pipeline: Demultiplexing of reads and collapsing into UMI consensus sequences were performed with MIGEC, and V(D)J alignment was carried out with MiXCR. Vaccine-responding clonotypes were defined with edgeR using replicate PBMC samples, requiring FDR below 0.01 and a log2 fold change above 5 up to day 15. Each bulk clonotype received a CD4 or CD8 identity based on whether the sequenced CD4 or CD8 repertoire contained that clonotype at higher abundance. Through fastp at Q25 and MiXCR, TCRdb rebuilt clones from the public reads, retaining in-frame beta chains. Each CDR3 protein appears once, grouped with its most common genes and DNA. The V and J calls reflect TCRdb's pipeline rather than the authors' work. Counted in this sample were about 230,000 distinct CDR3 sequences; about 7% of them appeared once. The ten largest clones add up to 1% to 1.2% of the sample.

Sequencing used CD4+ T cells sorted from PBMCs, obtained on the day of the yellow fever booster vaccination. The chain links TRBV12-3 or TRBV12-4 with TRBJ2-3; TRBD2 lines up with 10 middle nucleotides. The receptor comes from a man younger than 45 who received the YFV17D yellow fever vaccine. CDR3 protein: CASSWGLARADTQYF. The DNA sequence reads TGTGCCAGCAGTTGGGGACTAGCGAGAGCAGATACGCAGTATTTT.